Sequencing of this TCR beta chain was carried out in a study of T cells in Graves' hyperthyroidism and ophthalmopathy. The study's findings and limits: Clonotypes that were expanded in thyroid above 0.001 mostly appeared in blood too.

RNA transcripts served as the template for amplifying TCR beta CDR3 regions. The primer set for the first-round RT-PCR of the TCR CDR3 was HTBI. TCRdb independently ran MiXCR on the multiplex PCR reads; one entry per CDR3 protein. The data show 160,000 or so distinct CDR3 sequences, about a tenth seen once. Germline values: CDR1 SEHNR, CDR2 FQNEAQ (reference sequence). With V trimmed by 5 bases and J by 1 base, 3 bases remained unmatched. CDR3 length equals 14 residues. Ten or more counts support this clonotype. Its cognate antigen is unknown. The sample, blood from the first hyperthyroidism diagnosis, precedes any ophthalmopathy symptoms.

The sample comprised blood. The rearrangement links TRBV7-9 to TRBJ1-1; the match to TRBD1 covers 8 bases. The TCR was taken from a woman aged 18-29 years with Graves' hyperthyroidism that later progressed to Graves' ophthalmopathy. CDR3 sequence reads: CASSQQGGNTEAFF. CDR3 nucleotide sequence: TGTGCCAGCAGCCAACAGGGGGGGAACACTGAAGCTTTCTTT. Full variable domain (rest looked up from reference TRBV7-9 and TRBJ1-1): DTGVSQNPRHKITKRGQNVTFRCDPISEHNRLYWYRQTLGQGPEFLTYFQNEAQLEKSRLLSDRFSAERPKGSFSTLEIQRTEQGDSAMYLCASSQQGGNTEAFFGQGTRLTVV.